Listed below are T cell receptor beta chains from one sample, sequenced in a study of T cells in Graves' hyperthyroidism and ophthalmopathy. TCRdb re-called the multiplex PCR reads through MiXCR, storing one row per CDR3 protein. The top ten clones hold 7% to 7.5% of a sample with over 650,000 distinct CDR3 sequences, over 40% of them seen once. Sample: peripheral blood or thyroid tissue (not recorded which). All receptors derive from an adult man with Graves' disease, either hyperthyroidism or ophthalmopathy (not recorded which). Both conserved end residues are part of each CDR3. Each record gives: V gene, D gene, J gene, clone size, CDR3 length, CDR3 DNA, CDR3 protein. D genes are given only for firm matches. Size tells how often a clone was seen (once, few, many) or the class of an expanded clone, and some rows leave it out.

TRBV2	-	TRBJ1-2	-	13	TGTGCCAGCAGTGAGGGGGGTATCAGTGGCTACACCTTC	CASSEGGISGYTF
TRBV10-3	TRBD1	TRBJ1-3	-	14	TGTGCCATCAGTGACCCGGGGACAGGGAACACCATATATTTT	CAISDPGTGNTIYF
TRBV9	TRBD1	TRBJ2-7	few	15	TGTGCCAGCAGCGGTAGCCGGGACAGGGGATACGAGCAGTACTTC	CASSGSRDRGYEQYF
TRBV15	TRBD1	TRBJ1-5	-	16	TGTGCCACCAGCAGAGCGGGACAGGGTGAGGATCAGCCCCAGCATTTT	CATSRAGQGEDQPQHF
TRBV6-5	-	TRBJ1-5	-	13	TGTGCCAGCAGTAGGGTAGGGGATCAGCCCCAGCATTTT	CASSRVGDQPQHF
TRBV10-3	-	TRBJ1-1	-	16	TGTGCCACCAGCACGCTTTACGGGGGGGGTGCGACTGAAGCTTTCTTT	CATSTLYGGGATEAFF
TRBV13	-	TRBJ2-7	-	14	TGTGCCAGCAGCGAACTAGGGGCCCCCTACGAGCAGTACTTC	CASSELGAPYEQYF
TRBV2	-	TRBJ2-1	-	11	TGTGCCAGCACTCCAGCACATGAGCAGTTCTTC	CASTPAHEQFF
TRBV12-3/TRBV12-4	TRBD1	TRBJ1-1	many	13	TGTGCCAGCAGTCAAACAGGGGGAGGTGAAGCTTTCTTT	CASSQTGGGEAFF
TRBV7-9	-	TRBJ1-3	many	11	TGTGCCAGCAGCTTTGTAAACACCATATATTTT	CASSFVNTIYF
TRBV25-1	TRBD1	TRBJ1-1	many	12	TGTGCCAGCAGTGACAGGGGGCCTGAAGCTTTCTTT	CASSDRGPEAFF
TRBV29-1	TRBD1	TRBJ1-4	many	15	TGCAGCGTTACTAAGACAGGGGGCGTTAATGAAAAACTGTTTTTT	CSVTKTGGVNEKLFF
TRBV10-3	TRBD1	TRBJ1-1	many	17	TGTGCCATCAGTGAGTCGATGCGACCGGGACAGGGAACTGAAGCTTTCTTT	CAISESMRPGQGTEAFF
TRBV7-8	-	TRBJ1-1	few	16	TGTGCCAGCAGCTTAAATGCAGGGAGGTTCGGCACTGAAGCTTTCTTT	CASSLNAGRFGTEAFF
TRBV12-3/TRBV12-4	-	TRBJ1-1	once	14	TGTGCCAGCAGCCAAGATGGGCTGGTAAATGAAGCTTTCTTT	CASSQDGLVNEAFF
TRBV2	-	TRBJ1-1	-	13	TGTGCCAGCAATGGGCAGGGAGGCACTGAAGCTTTCTTT	CASNGQGGTEAFF
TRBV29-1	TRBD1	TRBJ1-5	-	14	TGCAGCGGACTGGGACAGGGTGACAATCAGCCCCAGCATTTT	CSGLGQGDNQPQHF
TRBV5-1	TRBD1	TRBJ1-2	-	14	TGCGCCAGCAGCTTGGGACAGGGGTACGATGGCTACACCTTC	CASSLGQGYDGYTF
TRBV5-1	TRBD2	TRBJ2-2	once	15	TGCGCCAGCAGCTTGGTCCTAGCGGGCTCCGGGGAGCCGTTTTTT	CASSLVLAGSGEPFF
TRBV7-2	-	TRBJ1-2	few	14	TGTGCCAGCGGTGCAAACAGCTACCGTCATGGCTACACCTTC	CASGANSYRHGYTF
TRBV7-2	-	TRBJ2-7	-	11	TGTGCCAGCAGTGGGGCAACCGAGCAGTACTTC	CASSGATEQYF
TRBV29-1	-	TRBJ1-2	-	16	TGCAGCGTTGAAATCTCTCGCACAGGGCAGATCTATGGCTACACCTTC	CSVEISRTGQIYGYTF
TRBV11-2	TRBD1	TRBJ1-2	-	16	TGTGCCAGCAGCTTAGACGGACAGGGGTTCGGCTATGGCTACACCTTC	CASSLDGQGFGYGYTF
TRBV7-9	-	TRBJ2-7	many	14	TGTGCCAGCAGCTTGGCCGGACAGTCCTACGAGCAGTACTTC	CASSLAGQSYEQYF
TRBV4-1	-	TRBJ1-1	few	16	TGCGCCAGCAGCGGCCACTCCAGGGACCTGAACACTGAAGCTTTCTTT	CASSGHSRDLNTEAFF
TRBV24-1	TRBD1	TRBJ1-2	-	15	TGTGCCACCAGTGACTCCGGGACAGGGGAGATGGGCTACACCTTC	CATSDSGTGEMGYTF
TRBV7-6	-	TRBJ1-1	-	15	TGTGCCAGCAGCTTAGCCCGATCCGGGAACGCTGAAGCTTTCTTT	CASSLARSGNAEAFF
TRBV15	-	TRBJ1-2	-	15	TGTGCCACCAGCAGGAGACTGCAAGCTAACTATGGCTACACCTTC	CATSRRLQANYGYTF
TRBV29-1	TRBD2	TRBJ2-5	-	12	TGCAGCGTTGACCACTCGGGGGGGACCCAGTACTTC	CSVDHSGGTQYF
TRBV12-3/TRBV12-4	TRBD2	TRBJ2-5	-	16	TGTGCCAGCAGTGAGGTTCGGGCGGGGGGCCAAGAGACCCAGTACTTC	CASSEVRAGGQETQYF
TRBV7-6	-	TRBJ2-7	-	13	TGTGCCAGCAGCTGGGGACATCGGGACGAGCAGTACTTC	CASSWGHRDEQYF
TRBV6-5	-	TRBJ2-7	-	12	TGTGCCAGCAGTGACTCAGGGGTCGAGCAGTACTTC	CASSDSGVEQYF